Below, 22 T cell receptor beta chains from the same sample are listed, as sequenced in a study of yellow fever vaccine responses in identical twins. TCRdb passed the RT-PCR reads through MiXCR, listing each CDR3 protein once. In the table there are 30,000 to 40,000 distinct CDR3 sequences, less than 70% of which are singletons. Sequencing was performed on T cells from blood (PBMCs), unsorted or a sorted subset (not recorded which), taken before or after yellow fever vaccination (not recorded which). These receptors came from a woman aged 18-30 years who received the yellow fever vaccine.

The J gene is TRBJ2-3, the V gene TRBV5-4, with TRBD1 identical over 8 bases. The germline CDR1 and CDR2 sequences are SGHNT and YYREEE (reference sequence). This CDR3 comprises 15 residues. J gave up 4 bases and V 4 bases, and 8 bases lay outside the gene matches. DNA for the CDR3: TGTGCCAGCAGCGCGCCGACAGGGGCGGCAGATACGCAGTATTTT. The encoded protein is CASSAPTGAADTQYF.

This clonotype was detected a few times. V usage is TRBV29-1 and J usage is TRBJ1-1; 9 positions agree with TRBD1. With 7 bases clipped from V and 7 bases from J, the junction kept 10 bases outside the gene matches. Germline V gene sequence: CDR1 SQVTM, CDR2 ANQGSEA. This CDR3 contains 13 residues. CDR3 loop: CSAEQGAGIEAFF. CDR3 in DNA: TGCAGCGCAGAACAGGGGGCTGGTATTGAAGCTTTCTTT.

The chain has TRBV6-4 and TRBJ2-5; 9 bases align to TRBD2. CDR1 and CDR2 from the germline V gene are MRHNA and SNTAGT. J gave up 3 bases and V 6 bases, and 5 bases lay outside the gene matches. The CDR3 covers 14 residues. CDR3 region: CASRTRLAEETQYF. The CDR3 DNA reads as TGTGCCAGCAGGACCCGACTAGCGGAAGAGACCCAGTACTTC.

The chain is built from TRBV5-1 and TRBJ2-7; 8 bases line up with TRBD1. With V trimmed by 0 bases and J by 6 bases, 11 bases remained unmatched. Germline-derived CDR1 and CDR2 are SGHRS and YFSETQ. The CDR3 spans 16 residues. CDR3 region: CASSLGPPDRVSEQYF. The CDR3, as DNA: TGCGCCAGCAGCTTGGGTCCGCCGGACAGGGTTTCCGAGCAGTACTTC. The full variable domain, completed using reference TRBV5-1 and TRBJ2-7, is KAGVTQTPRYLIKTRGQQVTLSCSPISGHRSVSWYQQTPGQGLQFLFEYFSETQRNKGNFPGRFSGRQFSNSRSEMNVSTLELGDSALYLCASSLGPPDRVSEQYFGPGTRLTVT.

This chain uses TRBV5-1 with TRBJ2-1; TRBD1 might be the D (6 bases). Germline V gene data show CDR1 as SGHRS and CDR2 as YFSETQ. This CDR3 contains 14 residues. V was cut by 5 bases and J by 2 bases, with 11 bases left in between. CDR3 protein: CASRSRDTYNEQFF. The CDR3 DNA reads as TGCGCCAGCAGAAGCCGGGACACCTACAATGAGCAGTTCTTC. The full variable domain, rest sourced from reference TRBV5-1 and TRBJ2-1, is KAGVTQTPRYLIKTRGQQVTLSCSPISGHRSVSWYQQTPGQGLQFLFEYFSETQRNKGNFPGRFSGRQFSNSRSEMNVSTLELGDSALYLCASRSRDTYNEQFFGPGTRLTVL.

The chain recombines TRBV5-1 with TRBJ2-1, with TRBD2 identical over 8 bases. The CDR3 contains 15 residues. V lost 2 bases and J lost 8; bases outside the gene matches: 9. Germline-derived CDR1 and CDR2 are SGHRS and YFSETQ. CDR3 protein: CASSFSGTSVHEQFF. The DNA for the CDR3 is TGCGCCAGCAGCTTTAGCGGGACGTCGGTACATGAGCAGTTCTTC.

The gene calls are TRBV5-1 and TRBJ2-7; TRBD2 agrees at 10 bases. Germline V lookup: CDR1 SGHRS, CDR2 YFSETQ. Unmatched junction bases numbered 8, after V lost 0 bases and J lost 5 bases. This CDR3 spans 16 amino acids. Written as DNA, the CDR3 is TGCGCCAGCAGCTTGGAACCTAGCGGGAGAATCCACGAGCAGTACTTC. This gives the protein CASSLEPSGRIHEQYF. Filled out from reference TRBV5-1 and TRBJ2-7, the complete variable domain reads KAGVTQTPRYLIKTRGQQVTLSCSPISGHRSVSWYQQTPGQGLQFLFEYFSETQRNKGNFPGRFSGRQFSNSRSEMNVSTLELGDSALYLCASSLEPSGRIHEQYFGPGTRLTVT.

The J gene is TRBJ2-3, the V gene TRBV29-1; D could derive from TRBD1 or TRBD2 (5 bases each). V lost 6 bases to trimming and J lost 4 bases, with 17 bases between them. Germline CDR1 is SQVTM and CDR2 is ANQGSEA. The CDR3 length is 14 residues. As DNA, the CDR3 is TGCAGCGTAATGGGGACGCCTATCCCAGATACGCAGTATTTT. Translation: CSVMGTPIPDTQYF.

The gene calls are TRBV7-2 and TRBJ1-2; D is unresolved. Germline-derived CDR1 and CDR2 are SGHTA and FQGNSA. V was pared by 0 bases and J by 4 bases, with 9 bases between. The CDR3 contains 14 residues. The CDR3: CASSLATAGYGYTF. CDR3 coding DNA: TGTGCCAGCAGCTTAGCGACGGCAGGCTATGGCTACACCTTC.

Turning to this clonotype: A read error may account for a junction end that differs from germline. The chain links TRBV4-1 to TRBJ1-4; TRBD1 agrees at 8 bases. This CDR3 spans 15 amino acids. Germline V gene sequence: CDR1 MGHRA, CDR2 YSYEKL. The CDR3 region is CASSPDRATNEKLFF. Written as DNA, the CDR3 is TGCGCCAGCAGCCCGGACAGGGCAACTAATGAAAAACTGTTTTTC.

CDR3 in amino acids: CASGPFSYNSPLHF. The CDR3 DNA sequence: TGTGCCAGCGGGCCCTTCTCCTATAATTCACCCCTCCACTTT. V and J are TRBV21-1 and TRBJ1-6. TRBV21-1 is shown as a pseudogene. The CDR3 has 14 residues.

The V call is TRBV27, the J call TRBJ2-3; no clear D. Deletions cut 10 bases from V and 1 base from J, with 12 bases between. Germline CDR1 is MNHEY and CDR2 is SMNVEV (reference sequence). This CDR3 comprises 13 residues. CDR3 loop: CAIKAWGTDTQYF. The CDR3 region has the DNA TGTGCCATCAAAGCTTGGGGCACAGATACGCAGTATTTT.

J is TRBJ2-1 and V is TRBV20-1; D is possibly TRBD1 (5 bases). The ends were cut back, 6 bases at V and 7 bases at J, with 16 bases in the middle. The CDR3 totals 13 residues. CDR1 and CDR2 (germline): DFQATT, SNEGSKA (reference sequence). In nucleotides, the CDR3 is TGCAGTGCGCCCCATCAGGGTGGAAATGAGCAGTTCTTC. It is translated as CSAPHQGGNEQFF.

The CDR3 bases are TGCAGCGTTCGGGACAGGGAATCCGGGGAGCAGTTCTTC. Amino acid sequence: CSVRDRESGEQFF. This chain uses TRBV29-1 with TRBJ2-1, with 9 bases fitting TRBD1. CDR3 size: 13 residues. V lost 5 bases, J lost 10 bases, and 9 bases stayed unmatched. Germline V gives CDR1 SQVTM, CDR2 ANQGSEA.

This chain links TRBV7-9 with TRBJ2-2, with D unclear. The CDR3 is 13 amino acids. Germline V gene lookup returns CDR1 SEHNR and CDR2 FQNEAQ (reference sequence). V was shortened by 4 bases and J by 5 bases, with 8 bases between the two germline ends. The CDR3 here is CASSSQMTGELFF. The CDR3 DNA follows: TGTGCCAGCAGCTCTCAGATGACCGGGGAGCTGTTTTTT.

The V gene is TRBV11-1, the J gene TRBJ2-7, with D unclear. V shed 5 bases and J shed 0 bases, with 11 bases lying between them. CDR1 SGHAT and CDR2 FQDESV come from the germline V gene (reference sequence). This CDR3 is built from 14 residues. CDR3 in amino acids: CASSRLRTSYEQYF. The CDR3 DNA is TGTGCCAGCAGCCGACTCCGCACCTCCTACGAGCAGTACTTC.

This clonotype was picked up a small number of times. V gene TRBV23-1 combines with J gene TRBJ2-5; possible D gene TRBD2, 6 bases. TRBV23-1 is sorted into the ORF group, with uncertain function. The length of the CDR3 is 17 residues. The V end lost 8 bases, the J end lost 1 base, and 23 bases lay between the germline ends. CDR3 coding DNA: TGCGCCAGCGCCCTTGGGGCGGGACCTTGGGTCCAAGAGACCCAGTACTTC. The encoded protein is CASALGAGPWVQETQYF.

This chain links TRBV11-3 with TRBJ1-5, with D hard to call. CDR1 is SGHNT, CDR2 YENEEA, per germline. The ends were cut back, 0 bases at V and 9 bases at J, with 12 bases in the middle. The CDR3 is 14 residues long. CDR3 coding DNA: TGTGCCAGCAGCTTAGAGGAGTACCCAGGGCCCCAGCATTTT. Protein sequence: CASSLEEYPGPQHF.

The CDR3 bases are TGTGCCAGCAGCCCCTCGGGTAGGGACCAAGAGACCCAGTACTTC. Translating it yields CASSPSGRDQETQYF. The chain employs TRBV7-6 and TRBJ2-5; the D is unclear. V was pared by 5 bases and J by 0 bases, with 13 bases between. The germline V gene encodes CDR1 SGHVS and CDR2 FNYEAQ. There are 15 residues in the CDR3.

The rearrangement links TRBV7-2 to TRBJ2-1; unclear D gene. Germline CDR1 is SGHTA and CDR2 is FQGNSA. The CDR3 consists of 16 residues. V shed 0 bases and J shed 4 bases, with 13 bases lying between them. In DNA, the CDR3 is TGTGCCAGCAGCTTAGCAGGAGCCTGGGATTACAATGAGCAGTTCTTC. As protein: CASSLAGAWDYNEQFF.

The rearrangement joins TRBV3-1 to TRBJ1-6; 10 bases map to TRBD1. The CDR3 is 16 residues long. The V and J ends lost 3 bases and 4 bases, in that order; junction bases with no gene match: 3. Germline CDR1 LGHDT, CDR2 YNNKEL (reference sequence). The DNA of the CDR3 is TGTGCCAGCAGCCAGCAGGGACAGGGGTATAATTCACCCCTCCACTTT. Translation gives CASSQQGQGYNSPLHF.

The chain combines TRBV5-5 with TRBJ2-7; weak D call: TRBD2 (7 bases). CDR1 is SGHKS, CDR2 YYEKEE, per germline (reference sequence). This CDR3 has 13 residues. Trimming stripped 0 bases from V and 7 bases from J, with 11 bases between. The CDR3 reads CASSLGGRGEQYV. For the CDR3, the DNA is TGTGCCAGCAGCTTGGGGGGGCGGGGGGAGCAGTACGTC.